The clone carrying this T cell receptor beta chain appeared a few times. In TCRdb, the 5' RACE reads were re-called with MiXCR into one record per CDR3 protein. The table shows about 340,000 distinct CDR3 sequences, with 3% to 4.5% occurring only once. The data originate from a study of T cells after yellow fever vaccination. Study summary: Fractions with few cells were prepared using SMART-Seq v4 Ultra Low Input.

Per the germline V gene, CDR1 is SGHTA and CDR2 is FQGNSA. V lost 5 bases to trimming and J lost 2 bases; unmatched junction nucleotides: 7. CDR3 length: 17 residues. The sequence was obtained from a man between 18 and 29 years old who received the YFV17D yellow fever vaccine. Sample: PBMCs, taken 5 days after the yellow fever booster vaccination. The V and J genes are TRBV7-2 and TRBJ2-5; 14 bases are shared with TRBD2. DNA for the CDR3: TGTGCCAGCAGCACGGGACTAGCGGGGGCGAAACAAGAGACCCAGTACTTC. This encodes CASSTGLAGAKQETQYF.